Below, 30 T cell receptor beta chains from the same sample are listed, as sequenced in a study of T cell responses to AZD1222 COVID-19 vaccine. The assay was immunoSEQ multiplex PCR, and TCRdb's table has in-frame clones only and misses some. The table lists 250,000 or so clones, 85% to 95% of them singletons. This specimen consisted of peripheral blood, obtained on day 0 of AZD1222 vaccination. The receptors were gathered from an adult in good health.

The chain recombines TRBV2 with TRBJ2-5, with D possibly TRBD1 on 5 matching bases. The germline gives CDR1 SNHLY, CDR2 FYNNEI. The CDR3 is 12 amino acids. The germline V and J ends were trimmed by 6 bases and 3 bases, with 8 bases remaining between them. The CDR3 sequence is CASRGREETQYF. CDR3 DNA: TGTGCCAGCAGGGGCAGGGAAGAGACCCAGTACTTC.

There are a few counts of this clone. CDR3 region: CASSRGTGGPEVNEQFF. CDR3 sequence (DNA): TGTGCCAGCAGCCGAGGGACTGGGGGCCCAGAGGTCAATGAGCAGTTCTTC. The rearrangement links TRBV7-9 to TRBJ2-1; TRBD1 or TRBD2 may be the D gene (6 bases each). The CDR3 contains 17 residues. Deletions cut 5 bases from V and 6 bases from J, with 23 bases between. Germline CDR1 and CDR2: SEHNR and FQNEAQ (reference sequence).

J is TRBJ1-2 and V is TRBV28; D is possibly TRBD1 (5 bases). The CDR3 contains 13 residues. In germline, CDR1 is MDHEN, CDR2 SYDVKM. The V and J ends lost 2 bases and 4 bases respectively, with 8 bases between them. In DNA, the CDR3 is TGTGCCAGCAGTTTAACAGGTTTCTATGGCTACACCTTC. Translation gives CASSLTGFYGYTF.

J is TRBJ2-1 and V is TRBV7-8; D is possibly TRBD1 or TRBD2 (7 bases each). Germline V gene lookup returns CDR1 SGHVS and CDR2 FQNEAQ. Trimming took off 5 bases at V and 7 bases at J, with 21 bases between the two ends. This CDR3 contains 16 residues. CDR3 residues: CASSRTWRETGNEQFF. The CDR3 DNA reads TGTGCCAGCAGCCGAACCTGGCGGGAGACAGGGAATGAGCAGTTCTTC.

The J gene is TRBJ1-4, the V gene TRBV5-1; D gene ambiguous. Germline CDR1 is SGHRS and CDR2 is YFSETQ. V was trimmed by 3 bases and J by 2 bases, leaving 8 bases between them. This CDR3 comprises 14 residues. CDR3 sequence: CASSYGGTNEKLFF. The CDR3 DNA reads TGCGCCAGCAGCTACGGCGGGACTAATGAAAAACTGTTTTTT. The full variable domain, completed using reference TRBV5-1 and TRBJ1-4, is KAGVTQTPRYLIKTRGQQVTLSCSPISGHRSVSWYQQTPGQGLQFLFEYFSETQRNKGNFPGRFSGRQFSNSRSEMNVSTLELGDSALYLCASSYGGTNEKLFFGSGTQLSVL.

The chain is built from TRBV27 and TRBJ1-2; tentatively, D is TRBD1 (5 bases). The germline CDR1 and CDR2 sequences are MNHEY and SMNVEV (reference sequence). This CDR3 is 15 amino acids long. Deletions cut 1 base from V and 2 bases from J, with 11 bases between. The CDR3: CASSLWGGGNYGYTF. As DNA, the CDR3 is TGTGCCAGCAGTTTATGGGGGGGTGGGAACTATGGCTACACCTTC.

The chain combines TRBV6-2 or TRBV6-3 with TRBJ1-5; maybe TRBD1 (6 bases). V was clipped by 0 bases and J by 6 bases, with 9 bases between them. CDR3 length: 14 amino acids. CDR1 and CDR2 (germline): MNHEY, SVGEGT. CDR3 sequence: CASSYSTGAQPQHF. CDR3 DNA: TGTGCCAGCAGTTACTCGACAGGAGCTCAGCCCCAGCATTTT.

The J gene is TRBJ2-7, the V gene TRBV3-1 (or the pseudogene TRBV3-2); possible D gene TRBD2, 5 bases. The germline V and J ends were trimmed by 4 bases and 5 bases, with 15 bases remaining between them. Germline-derived CDR1 and CDR2 are LGHDT and YNNKEL (reference sequence). CDR3 length equals 14 residues. The CDR3: CASSLGLARDEQYF. The DNA of the CDR3 is TGTGCCAGCAGCCTCGGACTCGCGAGGGACGAGCAGTACTTC.

The chain couples TRBV18 to TRBJ1-2, with unresolved D. Between the trimmed V and J ends, which lost 2 bases and 11 bases, there was a span of 18 bases. Per germline, CDR1 KGHSH and CDR2 LQKENI. This CDR3 is built from 14 residues. Here the CDR3 DNA reads TGTGCCAGCTCACCAGGACGGACGGTTGAAATTTACACCTTC. It is translated as CASSPGRTVEIYTF.

The J gene is TRBJ2-7, the V gene TRBV7-2; weak D call: TRBD2 (5 bases). The length of the CDR3 is 12 residues. The germline V gene encodes CDR1 SGHTA and CDR2 FQGNSA. Trimming took off 5 bases at V and 6 bases at J, with 11 bases between the two ends. CDR3 sequence: CASSRGSPEQYF. CDR3 sequence (DNA): TGTGCCAGCAGCCGAGGGAGTCCCGAGCAGTACTTC. Variable domain in full (rest from reference TRBV7-2 and TRBJ2-7): GAGVSQSPSNKVTEKGKDVELRCDPISGHTALYWYRQSLGQGLEFLIYFQGNSAPDKSGLPSDRFSAERTGGSVSTLTIQRTQQEDSAVYLCASSRGSPEQYFGPGTRLTVT.

The chain links TRBV19 to TRBJ1-2; weak D call: TRBD1 (6 bases). This CDR3 has 14 residues. V gave up 3 bases and J gave up 0 bases, with 8 bases separating them. CDR1 LNHDA and CDR2 SQIVND come from the germline V gene (reference sequence). The CDR3 reads CASSIGQSNYGYTF. DNA of the CDR3: TGTGCCAGTAGTATCGGACAGTCTAACTATGGCTACACCTTC.

This chain uses TRBV6-1 with TRBJ1-2, with D perhaps TRBD1 (5 bases). This CDR3 has 13 amino acids. Trimming removed 2 bases at V and 6 bases at J, with 10 bases between. Germline V gives CDR1 MNHNS, CDR2 SASEGT. Here the CDR3 DNA reads TGTGCCAGCAGTGAATCAAAGGGACATGGCTACACCTTC. Its translation: CASSESKGHGYTF.

There are a few counts of this clone. The V call is TRBV2, the J call TRBJ2-3, with D possibly being TRBD1 (6 bases). The CDR3 runs 14 residues. The V gene lost 6 bases and the J gene lost 3 bases, with 13 bases spanning the gap. Germline values: CDR1 SNHLY, CDR2 FYNNEI. The CDR3 spells CASRLGRGTDTQYF. CDR3 DNA: TGTGCCAGCAGGTTAGGCAGGGGAACAGATACGCAGTATTTT.

V gene TRBV28 combines with J gene TRBJ2-6; no clear D. CDR3 length: 16 amino acids. Germline V CDR1 and CDR2: MDHEN, SYDVKM. Trimming pared 3 bases from V and 0 bases from J, leaving 9 bases between. DNA for the CDR3: TGTGCCAGCAGTTTGTTTGTTATCTCTGGGGCCAACGTCCTGACTTTC. Its translation is CASSLFVISGANVLTF.

The chain couples TRBV7-6 to TRBJ2-7; perhaps D is TRBD1 or TRBD2 (6 bases each). V shed 4 bases and J shed 2 bases, with 18 bases lying between them. CDR3 length: 16 residues. Germline V gene sequence: CDR1 SGHVS, CDR2 FNYEAQ. Written as DNA, the CDR3 is TGTGCCAGCAGCTCCCTTCCGGCGGAGGGGGCCTACGAGCAGTACTTC. As protein: CASSSLPAEGAYEQYF.

V gene TRBV11-2 combines with J gene TRBJ1-1; TRBD1 might be the D (5 bases). The CDR3 covers 14 residues. Trimming removed 4 bases from V and 4 bases from J, with 13 bases in between. The germline CDR1 and CDR2 sequences are SGHAT and FQNNGV. CDR3 nucleotides: TGTGCCAGCAGCTCAGGGTACGGACCCACTGAAGCTTTCTTT. It yields the protein CASSSGYGPTEAFF. The full variable domain, completed using reference TRBV11-2 and TRBJ1-1, is EAGVAQSPRYKIIEKRQSVAFWCNPISGHATLYWYQQILGQGPKLLIQFQNNGVVDDSQLPKDRFSAERLKGVDSTLKIQPAKLEDSAVYLCASSSGYGPTEAFFGQGTRLTVV.

V is TRBV27 and J is TRBJ1-1; no clear D gene. Germline assignment: CDR1 MNHEY and CDR2 SMNVEV (reference sequence). The CDR3 length is 14 residues. Deletions cut 1 base from V and 1 base from J, with 7 bases between. In nucleotides, the CDR3 is TGTGCCAGCAGTTTATGGGCAGCGAACACTGAAGCTTTCTTT. Protein: CASSLWAANTEAFF.

V usage is TRBV18 and J usage is TRBJ2-2; no definite D call. Germline V gene data show CDR1 as KGHSH and CDR2 as LQKENI. Trimming cost V 3 bases and J 3 bases, with 14 bases left between them. There are 16 residues in the CDR3. CDR3 residues: CASSPSRTTYTGELFF. The CDR3 nucleotides are TGTGCCAGCTCACCCTCCCGAACGACCTACACCGGGGAGCTGTTTTTT.

The V gene is TRBV29-1, the J gene TRBJ1-4, with D perhaps matching TRBD1 (5 bases). The CDR3 extends over 14 amino acids. Trimming cost V 5 bases and J 4 bases, with 14 bases left between them. Germline V gene data show CDR1 as SQVTM and CDR2 as ANQGSEA. The CDR3 DNA reads TGCAGCGTTTTGCAGGGTAGGAGTAATGAAAAACTGTTTTTT. This codes for CSVLQGRSNEKLFF.

This chain uses TRBV5-5 with TRBJ2-3; D gene unclear. The germline V gene has CDR1 SGHKS and CDR2 YYEKEE (reference sequence). The CDR3 has 13 amino acids. The V end lost 1 base, the J end lost 0 bases, and 3 bases lay between the germline ends. The CDR3 bases are TGTGCCAGCAGCTTGCCCAGCACAGATACGCAGTATTTT. Translated, it gives CASSLPSTDTQYF. The full variable domain, rest sourced from reference TRBV5-5 and TRBJ2-3, is DAGVTQSPTHLIKTRGQQVTLRCSPISGHKSVSWYQQVLGQGPQFIFQYYEKEERGRGNFPDRFSARQFPNYSSELNVNALLLGDSALYLCASSLPSTDTQYFGPGTRLTVL.

The J gene is TRBJ2-7, the V gene TRBV7-2; TRBD2 matches 9 bases. J gave up 4 bases and V 5 bases, and 9 bases lay outside the gene matches. The CDR3 length is 15 residues. In germline, CDR1 is SGHTA, CDR2 FQGNSA. The CDR3 nucleotides read TGTGCCAGCAGCCCAGCTGGCGGGAGGGATTACGAGCAGTACTTC. Translated, it gives CASSPAGGRDYEQYF.

This clone appeared a few times. The CDR3 is CASSFQGYEAFF. The CDR3, as DNA: TGCGCCAGCAGCTTTCAAGGGTATGAAGCTTTCTTT. The J gene is TRBJ1-1, the V gene TRBV5-1, with D hard to call. Per the germline V gene, CDR1 is SGHRS and CDR2 is YFSETQ. This CDR3 is built from 12 residues. Trimming removed 2 bases from V and 7 bases from J, with 9 bases in between.

This rearrangement joins TRBV13 to TRBJ1-6; a possible D gene is TRBD1 (5 bases). Deletions cut 3 bases from V and 8 bases from J, with 20 bases between. In germline, CDR1 is PRHDT, CDR2 FYEKMQ (reference sequence). The CDR3 spans 17 residues. The CDR3 is CASSLSIQGASDSPLHF. CDR3 DNA: TGTGCCAGCAGCTTGTCCATCCAGGGTGCTTCTGATTCACCCCTCCACTTT.

V and J are TRBV19 and TRBJ2-7; 8 bases line up with TRBD1. V shed 6 bases and J 2 bases; nucleotides not matched to a gene: 9. This CDR3 comprises 15 residues. Germline V gene sequence: CDR1 LNHDA, CDR2 SQIVND (reference sequence). CDR3 sequence reads: CASSPGQGPTYEQYF. CDR3 DNA sequence: TGTGCCAGTAGCCCTGGACAGGGCCCCACCTACGAGCAGTACTTC.

The chain has TRBV2 and TRBJ2-1; 9 bases map to TRBD2. Germline values: CDR1 SNHLY, CDR2 FYNNEI. J gave up 5 bases and V 4 bases, and 9 bases lay outside the gene matches. This CDR3 region has 16 residues. In DNA, the CDR3 is TGTGCCAGCAGTGTCGTGGCTAGCGGGGAGCACAATGAGCAGTTCTTC. Translation gives CASSVVASGEHNEQFF.

The chain combines TRBV28 with TRBJ2-7; no clear D. This CDR3 is 17 amino acids long. V was pared by 2 bases and J by 0 bases, with 17 bases between. Looked up from germline, CDR1 is MDHEN and CDR2 is SYDVKM. The CDR3 region has the DNA TGTGCCAGCAGTTTACCTCTAAGGATCCCCTTCTCCTACGAGCAGTACTTC. Translating it yields CASSLPLRIPFSYEQYF.

This clone was seen once. The chain employs TRBV4-3 and TRBJ2-2; D unclear. The germline gives CDR1 LGHNA, CDR2 YSLEER. The CDR3 contains 15 residues. Trimming took off 0 bases at V and 5 bases at J, with 10 bases between the two ends. This CDR3 is CASSQEALGTGELFF. CDR3 sequence (DNA): TGCGCCAGCAGCCAAGAGGCCCTTGGGACCGGGGAGCTGTTTTTT.

The gene calls are TRBV27 and TRBJ2-6, with 12 bases matching TRBD1. There are 17 residues in the CDR3. From germline, CDR1 is MNHEY and CDR2 SMNVEV (reference sequence). V shed 5 bases and J 3 bases; nucleotides not matched to a gene: 5. The CDR3 is CASSPRDRGLGANVLTF. Here the CDR3 DNA reads TGTGCCAGCAGTCCCCGGGACAGGGGGCTTGGGGCCAACGTCCTGACTTTC.

CDR3 bases: TGTGCCAGCTCACCACCGAACGGTTTCTCCTACGAGCAGTACTTC. Translated: CASSPPNGFSYEQYF. The gene calls are TRBV18 and TRBJ2-7, with D hard to call. In germline, CDR1 is KGHSH, CDR2 LQKENI. This CDR3 spans 15 amino acids. Trimming removed 0 bases at V and 0 bases at J, with 9 bases between.

The J gene is TRBJ2-6, the V gene TRBV19, with D maybe TRBD1 (6 bases). CDR3 length: 17 residues. V was clipped by 3 bases and J by 1 base, with 13 bases between them. In germline, CDR1 is LNHDA, CDR2 SQIVND (reference sequence). The CDR3 spells CASSIGTPTSGANVLTF. The CDR3 DNA follows: TGTGCCAGTAGTATCGGGACACCTACGTCTGGGGCCAACGTCCTGACTTTC.